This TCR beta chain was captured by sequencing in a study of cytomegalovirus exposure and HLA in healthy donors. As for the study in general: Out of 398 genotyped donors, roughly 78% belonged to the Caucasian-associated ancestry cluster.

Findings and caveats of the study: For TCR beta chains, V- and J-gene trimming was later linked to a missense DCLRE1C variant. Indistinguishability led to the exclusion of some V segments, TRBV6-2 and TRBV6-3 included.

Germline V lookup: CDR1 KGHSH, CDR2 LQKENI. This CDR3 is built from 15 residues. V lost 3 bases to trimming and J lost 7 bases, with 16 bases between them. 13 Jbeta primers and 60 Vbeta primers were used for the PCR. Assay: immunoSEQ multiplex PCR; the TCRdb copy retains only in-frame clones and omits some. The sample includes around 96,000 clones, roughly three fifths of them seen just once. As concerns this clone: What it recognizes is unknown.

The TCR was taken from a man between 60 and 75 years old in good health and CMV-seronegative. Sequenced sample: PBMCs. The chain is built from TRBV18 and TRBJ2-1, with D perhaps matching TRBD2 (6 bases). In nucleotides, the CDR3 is TGTGCCAGCTCACCGAGGGACTCCACAACAAATGAGCAGTTCTTC. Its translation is CASSPRDSTTNEQFF.